This T cell receptor (beta chain) was captured in a study of blood T cells in healthy people across ages. Through a sample-barcoded 5' primer and a J-beta primer mix, a second PCR was run for about 7 to 12 cycles. Individual samples furnished no less than 2.5 million CDR3-containing paired-end reads apiece. Each CDR3 protein is one row after TCRdb ran MiXCR on the 5' RACE reads. The table includes 1.2 million to 1.5 million distinct CDR3 sequences, approximately 42% detected once. As regards this clonotype: What it binds is not known.

CDR3 length: 15 residues. V gave up 1 base and J gave up 3 bases, with 14 bases separating them. Germline lookup yields CDR1 SGDLS and CDR2 YYNGEE. Study-wide points: Unsorted PBMC material precluded a definitive naive versus antigen-experienced comparison.

The chain has TRBV9 and TRBJ2-7, with D perhaps TRBD1 (6 bases). The sequencing sample was made of blood. The clonotype comes from a woman aged 18-30 years in good health. CDR3 protein: CASSVSGGGFYEQYF. The CDR3 nucleotides read TGTGCCAGCAGCGTAAGCGGTGGGGGCTTCTACGAGCAGTACTTC.